This TCR beta chain was sequenced during a study of early T cells in non-severe SARS-CoV-2 infection. Across the study: The study sequenced bulk RNA from unsorted whole blood, with chains unpaired. Study-level findings and limits: A preference for anti-spike CD8 responses marked VDJdb matching, which missed private and CD4 specificities.

The CDR3 consists of 14 residues. V lost 0 bases to trimming and J lost 5 bases, with 11 bases between them. Looked up from germline, CDR1 is MNHEY and CDR2 is SMNVEV (reference sequence). Individual cDNA molecules each received unique molecular identifiers attached to them. TCRdb re-analysed the 5' RACE reads in MiXCR, keeping a single row per CDR3 protein. The sample has roughly 51,000 distinct CDR3 sequences, approximately 7.6% seen once. This clonotype was detected many times. Its target is unknown. This chain uses TRBV27 with TRBJ2-7; a possible D gene is TRBD1 (5 bases). The material sequenced was whole blood. This clonotype was obtained from an adult who was a healthcare worker with PCR-confirmed SARS-CoV-2 infection or an uninfected control (not recorded which). CDR3 DNA: TGTGCCAGCAGTTTATCGGCAGGGCAGAACGAGCAGTACTTC. Protein product: CASSLSAGQNEQYF.